This entry lists 27 T cell receptor beta chains sequenced from one sample in a study of blood T cell repertoires in COVID-19 (TCRdb year 2020). The library was generated by the immunoSEQ multiplex PCR assay. In TCRdb, the immuneACCESS table is reduced to in-frame sequences with V and J assigned. These tables do not hold every clone; where another copy was compared, an unresolved V gene accounts for under half, and the others remain unexplained. The sample has about 6,600 clones on record, over 75% of them singletons. About 4.7% of the sample is in the top ten clones. Material for sequencing was peripheral blood. These receptors all come from a man aged 80 or over with active COVID-19.

The chain links TRBV28 to TRBJ2-7; D unresolved. The CDR3 spans 16 residues. Per the germline V gene, CDR1 is MDHEN and CDR2 is SYDVKM. V was trimmed by 4 bases and J by 2 bases, leaving 18 bases between them. The CDR3 reads CASSSPGLARPYEQYF. The DNA for the CDR3 is TGTGCCAGCAGTTCCCCAGGCCTTGCCCGTCCCTACGAGCAGTACTTC.

This chain links TRBV27 with TRBJ2-7, with 7 bases matching TRBD1. Germline V gene sequence: CDR1 MNHEY, CDR2 SMNVEV (reference sequence). This CDR3 contains 14 residues. V lost 2 bases and J lost 1; bases outside the gene matches: 2. DNA for the CDR3: TGTGCCAGCAGTTTACAGACAGGGTCCTACGAGCAGTACTTC. It is translated as CASSLQTGSYEQYF.

The chain links TRBV7-9 to TRBJ1-3, with TRBD1 identical over 7 bases. With V trimmed by 5 bases and J by 5 bases, 6 bases remained unmatched. The CDR3 runs 14 residues. Germline CDR1 reads SEHNR; CDR2 reads FQNEAQ (reference sequence). DNA of the CDR3: TGTGCCAGCAGCCCTAGGGACAGTAGAAACACCATATATTTT. Its protein product is CASSPRDSRNTIYF. The complete variable domain, with remaining parts taken from reference TRBV7-9 and TRBJ1-3, reads DTGVSQNPRHKITKRGQNVTFRCDPISEHNRLYWYRQTLGQGPEFLTYFQNEAQLEKSRLLSDRFSAERPKGSFSTLEIQRTEQGDSAMYLCASSPRDSRNTIYFGEGSWLTVV.

The CDR3 nucleotides read TGTGCCAGCAGTGATGCCGTAGGATGGCAGGGGGCGTACAATGAGCAGTTCTTC. Protein product: CASSDAVGWQGAYNEQFF. The chain carries TRBV6-1 and TRBJ2-1, with 8 positions matching TRBD1. This CDR3 contains 18 residues. Germline V lookup: CDR1 MNHNS, CDR2 SASEGT. V lost 3 bases and J lost 4; bases outside the gene matches: 14.

V is TRBV27 and J is TRBJ2-1, with a weak D call TRBD2 (6 bases). Germline loops: CDR1 MNHEY, CDR2 SMNVEV (reference sequence). There are 13 residues in the CDR3. Trimming pared 1 base from V and 8 bases from J, leaving 9 bases between. In nucleotides, the CDR3 is TGTGCCAGCAGTTTATATGGGGGGTATGAGCAGTTCTTC. It yields the protein CASSLYGGYEQFF.

DNA for the CDR3: TGTGCCAGTAGTATATGGGGGGTTGTGGGGACCGGGGAGCTGTTTTTT. This encodes CASSIWGVVGTGELFF. The rearrangement uses TRBV19 and TRBJ2-2, with TRBD2 as a possible D gene (6 bases). Trimming cost V 2 bases and J 5 bases, with 15 bases left between them. This CDR3 is 16 amino acids long. CDR1 LNHDA and CDR2 SQIVND come from the germline V gene (reference sequence).

V and J are TRBV7-2 and TRBJ2-3; TRBD1 matches 7 bases. This CDR3 is built from 16 residues. The germline gives CDR1 SGHTA, CDR2 FQGNSA. V dropped 5 bases and J dropped 2; count of bases not matched to a gene: 10. The CDR3 DNA reads TGTGCCAGCAGCGTGGACAGGTATAGGGTCACAGATACGCAGTATTTT. Its protein is CASSVDRYRVTDTQYF.

The chain carries TRBV29-1 and TRBJ1-4; TRBD1 matches at 11 bases. From germline, CDR1 is SQVTM and CDR2 ANQGSEA. CDR3 length: 16 residues. V gave up 6 bases and J gave up 7 bases; unmatched junction bases: 13. The CDR3 sequence is CSVRGTGGGSGEKLFF. CDR3 nucleotides: TGCAGCGTGAGGGGGACAGGGGGAGGATCGGGTGAAAAACTGTTTTTT.

This sequence joins TRBV5-1 and TRBJ1-1, with D possibly being TRBD1 (5 bases). Germline CDR1 reads SGHRS; CDR2 reads YFSETQ. CDR3 length: 14 residues. V lost 2 bases and J lost 1, with 9 bases in between. The CDR3 region has the DNA TGCGCCAGCAGCTTACAGGTTGGGAACACTGAAGCTTTCTTT. Amino acids: CASSLQVGNTEAFF.

In DNA, the CDR3 is TGTGCCAGCAGTTTATACCTCGGTAGCAATCAGCCCCAGCATTTT. Amino acids: CASSLYLGSNQPQHF. The chain recombines TRBV27 with TRBJ1-5, with D unresolved. V was shortened by 1 base and J by 0 bases, with 7 bases between the two germline ends. The length of the CDR3 is 15 residues. Germline V gene data show CDR1 as MNHEY and CDR2 as SMNVEV (reference sequence).

The chain joins TRBV6-2 or TRBV6-3 to TRBJ2-2, with 7 bases lining up with TRBD1. V shed 5 bases and J 5 bases; nucleotides not matched to a gene: 8. The CDR3 spans 15 residues. CDR1 is MNHEY, CDR2 SVGEGT, per germline. The CDR3 sequence: CASSRGGTGTGELFF. In nucleotides, the CDR3 is TGTGCCAGCAGTCGAGGGGGCACCGGGACCGGGGAGCTGTTTTTT.

This chain links TRBV9 with TRBJ1-1; a weak D match, TRBD1 (6 bases). Germline V gene lookup returns CDR1 SGDLS and CDR2 YYNGEE. CDR3 length: 14 residues. Trimming took off 2 bases at V and 1 base at J, with 9 bases between the two ends. This CDR3 is CASSVTQGNTEAFF. The CDR3 region has the DNA TGTGCCAGCAGCGTCACACAGGGGAACACTGAAGCTTTCTTT.

The rearrangement joins TRBV19 to TRBJ2-1; the D gene is possibly TRBD2 (6 bases). V lost 4 bases and J lost 0, with 16 bases in between. The CDR3 extends over 17 amino acids. Germline-derived CDR1 and CDR2 are LNHDA and SQIVND (reference sequence). The CDR3 coding sequence is TGTGCCAGTAGTACCGGCGGGACGAGGAGCTCCTACAATGAGCAGTTCTTC. It encodes CASSTGGTRSSYNEQFF. Together with reference TRBV19 and TRBJ2-1, the CDR3 gives the full variable domain: DGGITQSPKYLFRKEGQNVTLSCEQNLNHDAMYWYRQDPGQGLRLIYYSQIVNDFQKGDIAEGYSVSREKKESFPLTVTSAQKNPTAFYLCASSTGGTRSSYNEQFFGPGTRLTVL.

The chain carries TRBV28 and TRBJ2-1; 16 bases are a match to TRBD2. The trim removed 8 bases at V and 12 bases at J, leaving 4 bases unmatched. The CDR3 has 13 amino acids. Germline CDR1 reads MDHEN; CDR2 reads SYDVKM. The CDR3 loop is CASGTSGRARQFF. CDR3 DNA: TGTGCCAGCGGGACTAGCGGGAGGGCCAGGCAGTTCTTC.

This clone has just a few counts. The V and J genes are TRBV24-1 and TRBJ1-5; no reliable D call. The CDR3 runs to 13 residues. CDR1 and CDR2 (germline): KGHDR, SFDVKD. Trimming cost V 5 bases and J 7 bases, with 11 bases left between them. CDR3 in amino acids: CATSGGGSQPQHF. In DNA form, the CDR3 reads TGTGCCACCAGTGGGGGAGGGTCCCAGCCCCAGCATTTT.

CDR3 region: CASSPPASATQYF. In DNA form, the CDR3 reads TGTGCCAGCAGCCCCCCGGCTAGCGCTACGCAGTATTTT. This chain links TRBV12-3 or TRBV12-4 with TRBJ2-3; tentative D call: TRBD2 (6 bases). This CDR3 is built from 13 residues. V lost 6 bases, J lost 8 bases, and 15 bases lay in between.

The J gene is TRBJ2-2, the V gene TRBV5-1, with 9 bases aligning to TRBD1. The germline CDR1 and CDR2 sequences are SGHRS and YFSETQ. V trimming: 3 bases; J trimming: 5 bases; junction bases outside the gene matches: 2. The length of the CDR3 is 14 residues. CDR3 residues: CASSSGQGTGELFF. The CDR3 DNA sequence: TGCGCCAGCAGCTCAGGACAGGGGACCGGGGAGCTGTTTTTT.

The genes are TRBV6-2 or TRBV6-3 and TRBJ2-3; 7 nucleotides align to TRBD2. Per germline, CDR1 MNHEY and CDR2 SVGEGT. CDR3 length: 15 residues. Germline trimming cut 0 bases from V and 0 bases from J; bases unmatched to any gene: 0. The CDR3 loop is CASSYSAGSTDTQYF. CDR3 DNA sequence: TGTGCCAGCAGTTACTCAGCGGGGAGCACAGATACGCAGTATTTT.

CDR3 amino acids: CASRRGGRLTDTQYF. In DNA, the CDR3 is TGTGCCAGTAGACGGGGGGGACGGCTCACAGATACGCAGTATTTT. The chain links TRBV19 to TRBJ2-3; 8 bases align to TRBD2. Trimming removed 6 bases from V and 2 bases from J; junction bases left unmatched: 7. Germline V gene data show CDR1 as LNHDA and CDR2 as SQIVND (reference sequence). The CDR3 is 15 residues long.

CDR3 in amino acids: CASSMTRGRWNNQPQHF. DNA for the CDR3: TGTGCCAGTAGTATGACCAGGGGGAGGTGGAACAATCAGCCCCAGCATTTT. The chain has TRBV19 and TRBJ1-5; 7 bases align to TRBD1. CDR3 size: 17 residues. In germline, CDR1 is LNHDA, CDR2 SQIVND (reference sequence). V lost 3 bases to trimming and J lost 3 bases; unmatched junction nucleotides: 11.

The V gene is TRBV6-4, the J gene TRBJ1-1, with D perhaps TRBD1 (6 bases). The germline V and J ends were trimmed by 2 bases and 4 bases, with 17 bases remaining between them. The V gene's germline CDR1 is MRHNA and CDR2 SNTAGT. The CDR3 spans 16 residues. The CDR3 spells CASSDRRQGIVTEAFF. Written as DNA, the CDR3 is TGTGCCAGCAGTGACCGTCGGCAGGGGATTGTCACTGAAGCTTTCTTT.

This chain joins TRBV7-2 and TRBJ2-7; D might be TRBD1 (6 bases). Deletions cut 1 base from V and 1 base from J, with 17 bases between. The CDR3 runs 17 residues. CDR1 and CDR2 (germline): SGHTA, FQGNSA. CDR3 bases: TGTGCCAGCAGCTTAGACGCTAGGGGGACCATTTCCTACGAGCAGTACTTC. Protein product: CASSLDARGTISYEQYF. Full variable domain (rest looked up from reference TRBV7-2 and TRBJ2-7): GAGVSQSPSNKVTEKGKDVELRCDPISGHTALYWYRQSLGQGLEFLIYFQGNSAPDKSGLPSDRFSAERTGGSVSTLTIQRTQQEDSAVYLCASSLDARGTISYEQYFGPGTRLTVT.

This chain uses TRBV7-2 with TRBJ2-1; 8 nucleotides agree with TRBD2. This CDR3 is built from 18 residues. V lost 7 bases and J lost 6; bases outside the gene matches: 20. Germline V gene data show CDR1 as SGHTA and CDR2 as FQGNSA. The CDR3 is CASNGDLLAGRRGNEQFF. DNA of the CDR3: TGTGCCAGCAATGGAGACCTTCTAGCGGGCCGTCGGGGCAATGAGCAGTTCTTC.

The genes are TRBV7-3 and TRBJ2-3; TRBD2 agrees at 7 bases. The CDR3 covers 11 residues. The germline V gene encodes CDR1 SGHTA and CDR2 FQGTGA. V shed 8 bases, J shed 9 bases, and the junction held 5 bases outside the gene matches. The CDR3 protein is CASGVGGTQYF. CDR3 DNA sequence: TGTGCCAGCGGAGTGGGGGGGACGCAGTATTTT.

V usage is TRBV19 and J usage is TRBJ2-5; 8 bases match TRBD2. CDR3 length equals 14 residues. CDR1 LNHDA and CDR2 SQIVND come from the germline V gene (reference sequence). V was clipped by 3 bases and J by 2 bases; unmatched bases: 2. The CDR3 region has the DNA TGTGCCAGTAGTATGGGACTAGGGCAAGAGACCCAGTACTTC. Translation gives CASSMGLGQETQYF.

In this sample, this clone turned up a few times. V and J are TRBV6-5 and TRBJ2-7; the match to TRBD2 covers 7 bases. Trimming removed 8 bases from V and 4 bases from J; junction bases left unmatched: 11. The CDR3 consists of 14 residues. Germline CDR1 and CDR2: MNHEY and SVGAGI. The chain's CDR3 is CASLTGLVGYEQYF. The CDR3 nucleotides are TGTGCCAGCTTAACTGGACTAGTGGGGTACGAGCAGTACTTC.

The V and J genes are TRBV10-3 and TRBJ1-5; 10 nucleotides line up with TRBD1. CDR3 length: 16 residues. V dropped 0 bases and J dropped 3; count of bases not matched to a gene: 2. Germline V lookup: CDR1 ENHRY, CDR2 SYGVKD. CDR3 protein: CAISESDRGLNQPQHF. The CDR3, as DNA: TGTGCCATCAGTGAGTCCGACAGGGGGCTCAATCAGCCCCAGCATTTT.